The 18 T cell receptor beta chains given below trace back to one sample, sequenced in a study of blood T cell repertoires in COVID-19. Here immunoSEQ multiplex PCR was the method, and the copy in TCRdb shows in-frame clones only, minus some. This table has about 41,000 clones, nearly 90% appearing once. Sequencing was performed on peripheral blood. These TCRs come from a man between 60 and 75 years old with acute or convalescent COVID-19.

The V gene is TRBV7-3, the J gene TRBJ2-3; D might be TRBD2 (6 bases). Trimming took 0 bases from V and 0 from J, leaving 10 bases between them. The germline V gene encodes CDR1 SGHTA and CDR2 FQGTGA. The CDR3 spans 16 residues. CDR3 sequence: CASSLTGGTSTDTQYF. The CDR3 bases are TGTGCCAGCAGCTTAACTGGGGGGACTAGCACAGATACGCAGTATTTT.

The chain links TRBV12-3 or TRBV12-4 to TRBJ1-5; 7 bases fit TRBD1. CDR3 size: 13 residues. V dropped 7 bases and J dropped 7; count of bases not matched to a gene: 7. CDR3 sequence reads: CASKGAVGQPQHF. The CDR3, as DNA: TGTGCCAGCAAGGGGGCGGTCGGCCAGCCCCAGCATTTT.

The DNA for the CDR3 is TGTGCCAGCAGCCCCACCGAGGAGACCCAGTACTTC. Translated: CASSPTEETQYF. The chain joins TRBV7-8 to TRBJ2-5; D is ambiguous. The CDR3 has 12 amino acids. Germline assignment: CDR1 SGHVS and CDR2 FQNEAQ. Deletions cut 5 bases from V and 5 bases from J, with 9 bases between.

This clone was seen a single time. This CDR3 is CASSFRLAGPTGELFF. As DNA, the CDR3 is TGTGCCAGCAGCTTTCGACTAGCGGGGCCTACCGGGGAGCTGTTTTTT. The chain is built from TRBV9 and TRBJ2-2; 11 positions match TRBD2. CDR1 is SGDLS, CDR2 YYNGEE, per germline. This CDR3 region has 16 residues. With 4 bases clipped from V and 5 bases from J, the junction kept 7 bases outside the gene matches. Looking up the rest from reference TRBV9 and TRBJ2-2 gives the full variable domain: DSGVTQTPKHLITATGQRVTLRCSPRSGDLSVYWYQQSLDQGLQFLIQYYNGEERAKGNILERFSAQQFPDLHSELNLSSLELGDSALYFCASSFRLAGPTGELFFGEGSRLTVL.

This clone was observed once. The J gene is TRBJ1-1, the V gene TRBV7-2; 7 nucleotides match TRBD1. Germline loops: CDR1 SGHTA, CDR2 FQGNSA. The CDR3 covers 16 residues. The V segment lost 1 base and the J segment 6 bases; nucleotides outside the gene matches: 11. CDR3 nucleotides: TGTGCCAGCAGCTTAGGTTGGAGACAGGGTTTCGCTGAAGCTTTCTTT. The encoded protein is CASSLGWRQGFAEAFF.

J is TRBJ2-1 and V is TRBV11-2; the D is unclear. Trimming shortened V by 4 bases and J by 6 bases, and 10 bases separated the two germline ends. CDR1 is SGHAT, CDR2 FQNNGV, per germline. The CDR3 spans 13 residues. In DNA form, the CDR3 reads TGTGCCAGCAGCTCGATACCGGGCAATGAGCAGTTCTTC. Translation gives CASSSIPGNEQFF.

The genes are TRBV11-3 and TRBJ2-1; D perhaps matches TRBD2 (6 bases). There are 16 residues in the CDR3. The ends were cut back, 1 base at V and 8 bases at J, with 18 bases in the middle. Germline lookup yields CDR1 SGHNT and CDR2 YENEEA. CDR3 in DNA: TGTGCCAGCAGCTTAGGGGACTGGCTGACGGACCATGAGCAGTTCTTC. This gives the protein CASSLGDWLTDHEQFF.

The gene calls are TRBV20-1 and TRBJ2-7; the D gene is possibly TRBD2 (5 bases). Deletions cut 5 bases from V and 3 bases from J, with 8 bases between. Germline V CDR1 and CDR2: DFQATT, SNEGSKA (reference sequence). The length of the CDR3 is 11 residues. CDR3 nucleotide sequence: TGCAGTGCTTATCGGGGCTACGAGCAGTACTTC. Translation: CSAYRGYEQYF.

This sequence joins TRBV2 and TRBJ1-1, with D unclear. V dropped 5 bases and J dropped 5 bases, with 12 bases sitting between them. The length of the CDR3 is 13 residues. CDR1 SNHLY and CDR2 FYNNEI come from the germline V gene. The CDR3: CASSWAIRTEAFF. CDR3 coding DNA: TGTGCCAGCAGTTGGGCAATTAGGACTGAAGCTTTCTTT.

The chain carries TRBV5-1 and TRBJ1-1; 12 bases are shared with TRBD1. CDR3 length equals 15 residues. V lost 0 bases and J lost 6; bases outside the gene matches: 3. Germline CDR1 reads SGHRS; CDR2 reads YFSETQ. Here the CDR3 DNA reads TGCGCCAGCAGCTTGGCGGGGACAGGGGGCTCTGAAGCTTTCTTT. This gives the protein CASSLAGTGGSEAFF.

The V gene is TRBV27, the J gene TRBJ1-1; tentatively, D is TRBD1 (5 bases). The CDR3 extends over 17 amino acids. Per the germline V gene, CDR1 is MNHEY and CDR2 is SMNVEV (reference sequence). The germline V and J ends were trimmed by 0 bases and 4 bases, with 18 bases remaining between them. The CDR3 here is CASSLSTGGLGSTEAFF. CDR3 nucleotides: TGTGCCAGCAGTTTATCGACCGGGGGGTTGGGGAGCACTGAAGCTTTCTTT.

The chain couples TRBV7-2 to TRBJ2-7; TRBD2 matches at 10 bases. The trim removed 3 bases at V and 5 bases at J, leaving 10 bases unmatched. CDR3 size: 16 residues. Germline values: CDR1 SGHTA, CDR2 FQGNSA. The CDR3 nucleotides read TGTGCCAGCAGCTTCCTGAGAAGCGGGGGGGCCCACGAGCAGTACTTC. Translating gives CASSFLRSGGAHEQYF.

The rearrangement joins TRBV6-2 or TRBV6-3 to TRBJ1-3; 8 bases are shared with TRBD1. V dropped 0 bases and J dropped 2; count of bases not matched to a gene: 0. CDR1 MNHEY and CDR2 SVGEGT come from the germline V gene. CDR3 length equals 15 residues. CDR3 DNA: TGTGCCAGCAGTTACTCGACAGGGGCTGGAAACACCATATATTTT. Encoded protein: CASSYSTGAGNTIYF.

The rearrangement joins TRBV12-5 to TRBJ2-2; tentatively, D is TRBD2 (8 bases). The V gene's germline CDR1 is LGHNT and CDR2 FRNRAP. The CDR3 is 14 amino acids. V was pared by 6 bases and J by 6 bases, with 14 bases between. Here the CDR3 DNA reads TGTGCTAGTGGCCGGGAGGGGGCCTCCGGGGAGCTGTTTTTT. Translation: CASGREGASGELFF.

The chain links TRBV30 to TRBJ2-1; D perhaps matches TRBD2 (7 bases). The ends were cut back, 5 bases at V and 9 bases at J, with 17 bases in the middle. The CDR3 has 13 residues. CDR1 and CDR2 (germline): GTSNPN, SVGIG (reference sequence). This CDR3 is CAWGWGGPSEQFF. CDR3 sequence (DNA): TGTGCCTGGGGTTGGGGGGGGCCTAGTGAGCAGTTCTTC.

The genes are TRBV19 and TRBJ1-5; TRBD1 is a possible D gene (5 bases). V lost 6 bases and J 7 bases, leaving 19 bases between the germline ends. This CDR3 is 15 amino acids long. Per the germline V gene, CDR1 is LNHDA and CDR2 is SQIVND (reference sequence). The CDR3 DNA follows: TGTGCCAGTAGATCGACAGCCTCCCGGGTACAGCCCCAGCATTTT. Its translation: CASRSTASRVQPQHF.

The V and J genes are TRBV28 and TRBJ1-2; 10 bases align to TRBD1. The V and J ends lost 1 base and 4 bases, in that order; junction bases with no gene match: 3. Germline V lookup: CDR1 MDHEN, CDR2 SYDVKM. The CDR3 loop spans 15 amino acids. Here the CDR3 DNA reads TGTGCCAGCAGTTTATCGCGGACAGGGGGCTATGGCTACACCTTC. Its protein product is CASSLSRTGGYGYTF.

This chain links TRBV5-4 with TRBJ2-3; TRBD1 might be the D (5 bases). CDR1 and CDR2 from the germline V gene are SGHNT and YYREEE (reference sequence). The CDR3 has 13 residues. Trimming removed 3 bases from V and 10 bases from J, with 15 bases in between. CDR3 DNA sequence: TGTGCCAGCAGCTGGGGCCGTAACCCAGCGCAGTATTTT. Its translation: CASSWGRNPAQYF.